Described below is a single TCR beta chain sequence and its context. Its antigen is unidentified. Germline V gives CDR1 LGHDT, CDR2 YNNKEL (reference sequence). CDR3 length: 16 amino acids. The ends lost 3 bases at V and 4 bases at J; junction bases unmatched: 8. This sample is part of a study of T cell responses to AZD1222 COVID-19 vaccine. Study results and caveats: Only a handful of AZD1222 recipients were seropositive at baseline. The donor cohort was predominantly white British with a female majority, and clonal diversity may have been underestimated. Among spike-specific TCRs, nearly half reportedly target unmutated variant regions.

Method: immunoSEQ multiplex PCR; TCRdb's copy keeps in-frame clones and lacks some. The table records roughly 160,000 clones, around 89% of them present only once. The sequencing used peripheral blood, collected 28 days after the second AZD1222 dose. The TCR sequence derives from an adult who received the AZD1222 COVID-19 vaccine. The V call is TRBV3-1 (or the pseudogene TRBV3-2), the J call TRBJ1-5; TRBD1 matches 8 bases. CDR3 amino acids: CASSHTMDRDNQPQHF. The CDR3 DNA is TGTGCCAGCAGCCACACGATGGACAGGGATAATCAGCCCCAGCATTTT.